The sequence of this TCR beta chain was determined in a study of blood T cell repertoires in COVID-19. Study as a whole: Samples of COVID-19 (acute and convalescent) were obtained from the United States, Italy and Spain. T cells, B-cell-depleted T cells, or PBMCs provided the cDNA or gDNA that served as material.

Methods used by the authors: Reference gene primer amplification in the assay estimated nucleated cell counts. Sequencing was performed with immunoSEQ multiplex PCR; in TCRdb, only in-frame clones are kept and a portion is missing. D and trimming were read from the DNA, whereas the V and J calls and clone size are those reported in that table. The table shows 45,000 to 55,000 clones, with around 86% occurring only once. This CDR3 comprises 13 residues. The germline V and J ends were trimmed by 3 bases and 2 bases, with 9 bases remaining between them. CDR1 SQVTM and CDR2 ANQGSEA come from the germline V gene.

Sequenced material: peripheral blood. The chain links TRBV29-1 to TRBJ2-3, with D possibly TRBD1 on 6 matching bases. The sequence was obtained from a man aged 60 to 75 with active COVID-19. The CDR3 DNA reads TGCAGCGTTGAGGGACAAATCACAGATACGCAGTATTTT. It yields the protein CSVEGQITDTQYF.